This T cell receptor (beta chain) was retrieved from a study of cytomegalovirus exposure and HLA in healthy donors. Overall study results and limits: In a later analysis, productive TCRs from donors in an Asian-associated ancestry cluster reportedly carried fewer N-insertions than the cohort mean. Through in vitro validation, a few CMV-associated chains were shown to be specific for CMV antigens. Apparent HLA restriction characterized most CMV-associated TCR beta chains in a later analysis.

13 Jbeta primers and 60 Vbeta primers were used for the PCR. TCRdb's table, derived via immunoSEQ multiplex PCR, lists solely in-frame clones and lacks some. The sample lists under 150,000 clones; around two thirds were seen once. The table lists this clone with a few counts. Its antigen is not known. Sequenced sample: PBMCs. This clonotype was obtained from a human donor in good health.

CDR3 sequence: CASSQGQGPDTQYF. CDR3 DNA: TGTGCCAGTAGTCAAGGGCAGGGCCCAGATACGCAGTATTTT. The chain has TRBV19 and TRBJ2-3, with D maybe TRBD1 (5 bases). The CDR3 spans 14 residues. CDR1 and CDR2 from the germline V gene are LNHDA and SQIVND (reference sequence). Trimming cost V 5 bases and J 4 bases, with 13 bases left between them. Based on the CDR3 plus reference TRBV19 and TRBJ2-3, the full variable domain is DGGITQSPKYLFRKEGQNVTLSCEQNLNHDAMYWYRQDPGQGLRLIYYSQIVNDFQKGDIAEGYSVSREKKESFPLTVTSAQKNPTAFYLCASSQGQGPDTQYFGPGTRLTVL.